These 10 T cell receptor beta chains were all obtained from the same sample, sequenced in a study of blood T cell repertoires in COVID-19. The table came from immunoSEQ multiplex PCR; TCRdb's copy has only in-frame clones and leaves some out. The sample consists of a few hundred thousand clones, around nine tenths of them appearing once. The specimen was PBMCs or T cells enriched from blood (not recorded which). All receptors derive from a woman between 45 and 60 years old with acute COVID-19.

J is TRBJ1-3 and V is TRBV5-6, with TRBD1 as a possible D gene (6 bases). The germline gives CDR1 SGHDT, CDR2 YYEEEE. CDR3 size: 14 residues. Trimming removed 4 bases at V and 2 bases at J, with 10 bases between. Written as DNA, the CDR3 is TGTGCCAGCAGCCTACAGGGAGCTGGAAACACCATATATTTT. It encodes CASSLQGAGNTIYF.

The gene calls are TRBV18 and TRBJ2-1; 7 bases are a match to TRBD2. Trimming removed 3 bases from V and 6 bases from J; junction bases left unmatched: 5. The CDR3 consists of 14 residues. Germline values: CDR1 KGHSH, CDR2 LQKENI. As DNA, the CDR3 is TGTGCCAGCTCACCCGGGAGGTCTTTCAATGAGCAGTTCTTC. Translation gives CASSPGRSFNEQFF.

This clone was counted only a few times. V gene TRBV7-9 combines with J gene TRBJ2-7; 8 nucleotides align to TRBD1. Germline CDR1 and CDR2: SEHNR and FQNEAQ (reference sequence). J was trimmed by 0 bases and V by 1 base; bases with no gene match: 5. The CDR3 length is 16 residues. DNA of the CDR3: TGTGCCAGCAGCTTAGTCCTTACAGGGGGCTCCTACGAGCAGTACTTC. Translating it yields CASSLVLTGGSYEQYF.

This sequence joins TRBV27 and TRBJ2-5; the D is unclear. The CDR3 is 14 amino acids. Germline V gene sequence: CDR1 MNHEY, CDR2 SMNVEV (reference sequence). V lost 5 bases and J lost 7, with 17 bases in between. CDR3 amino acids: CASSRYSETGTQYF. DNA of the CDR3: TGTGCCAGCAGTCGCTATTCTGAGACTGGGACCCAGTACTTC.

The genes are TRBV28 and TRBJ1-4; D is perhaps TRBD1 (5 bases). Trimming removed 0 bases at V and 5 bases at J, with 13 bases between. CDR1 is MDHEN, CDR2 SYDVKM, per germline. This CDR3 comprises 16 residues. This CDR3 reads CASSLWGEVRNEKLFF. CDR3 bases: TGTGCCAGCAGTTTATGGGGGGAGGTTCGGAATGAAAAACTGTTTTTT.

This sequence joins TRBV5-1 and TRBJ2-1, with D perhaps TRBD1 (5 bases). The CDR3 loop spans 15 amino acids. Germline V gene sequence: CDR1 SGHRS, CDR2 YFSETQ. V was cut by 2 bases and J by 0 bases, with 9 bases left in between. DNA of the CDR3: TGCGCCAGCAGCTTAGGGGCGGACTCCTACAATGAGCAGTTCTTC. It specifies CASSLGADSYNEQFF.

J is TRBJ2-1 and V is TRBV7-3; D might be TRBD1 (6 bases). The germline V gene encodes CDR1 SGHTA and CDR2 FQGTGA. The CDR3 runs 12 residues. Between the trimmed V and J ends, which lost 4 bases and 7 bases, there was a span of 8 bases. The CDR3 loop reads CASSSQGNEQFF. CDR3 nucleotides: TGTGCCAGCAGCTCCCAGGGGAATGAGCAGTTCTTC.

This clone was counted a single time. This sequence joins TRBV2 and TRBJ1-5, with D possibly TRBD1 on 5 matching bases. Germline CDR1 reads SNHLY; CDR2 reads FYNNEI. V lost 6 bases and J lost 4, with 13 bases in between. The length of the CDR3 is 14 residues. CDR3 sequence: CASSRDSANQPQHF. In DNA form, the CDR3 reads TGTGCCAGCAGCCGAGACAGTGCTAATCAGCCCCAGCATTTT.

This chain links TRBV18 with TRBJ1-2; TRBD1 matches 7 bases. The V gene's germline CDR1 is KGHSH and CDR2 LQKENI. CDR3 length equals 14 residues. The V gene end was trimmed by 5 bases and the J gene end by 1 base; junction bases not matched to a gene: 4. This CDR3 is CASSKTGINYGYTF. The CDR3 DNA is TGTGCCAGCTCAAAGACAGGGATTAACTATGGCTACACCTTC. Variable domain in full (rest from reference TRBV18 and TRBJ1-2): NAGVMQNPRHLVRRRGQEARLRCSPMKGHSHVYWYRQLPEEGLKFMVYLQKENIIDESGMPKERFSAEFPKEGPSILRIQQVVRGDSAAYFCASSKTGINYGYTFGSGTRLTVV.

The chain couples TRBV7-2 to TRBJ2-1; 9 nucleotides agree with TRBD2. CDR3 length equals 16 residues. V trimming: 1 base; J trimming: 8 bases; junction bases outside the gene matches: 9. The germline CDR1 and CDR2 sequences are SGHTA and FQGNSA. CDR3 in DNA: TGTGCCAGCAGCTTAGGGGTTAGCGGGAGAGGAGATGAGCAGTTCTTC. This encodes CASSLGVSGRGDEQFF.